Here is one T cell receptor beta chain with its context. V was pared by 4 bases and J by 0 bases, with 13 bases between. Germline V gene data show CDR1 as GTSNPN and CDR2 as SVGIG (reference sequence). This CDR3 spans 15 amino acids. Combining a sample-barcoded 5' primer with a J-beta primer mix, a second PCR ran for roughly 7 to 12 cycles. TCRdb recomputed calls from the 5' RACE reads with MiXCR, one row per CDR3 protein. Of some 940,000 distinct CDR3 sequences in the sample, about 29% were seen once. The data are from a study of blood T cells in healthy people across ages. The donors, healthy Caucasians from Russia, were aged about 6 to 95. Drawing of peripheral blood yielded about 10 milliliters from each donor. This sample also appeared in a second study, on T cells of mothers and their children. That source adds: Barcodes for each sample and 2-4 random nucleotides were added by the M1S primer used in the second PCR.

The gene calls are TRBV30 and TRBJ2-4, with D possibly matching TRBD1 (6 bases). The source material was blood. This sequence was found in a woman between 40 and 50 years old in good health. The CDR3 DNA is TGTGCCTGGACTGATCTCAGGGGAGCCAAAAACATTCAGTACTTC. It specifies CAWTDLRGAKNIQYF.